This section outlines one T cell receptor (beta chain) sequence together with its context. Its antigen is as yet unknown. The data belong to a study of T-cell memory formation after mild COVID-19. Study overall: The TCR clusters were mostly specific to one donor.

Germline CDR1 and CDR2: MNHEY and SVGEGT. V lost 9 bases and J lost 9, with 18 bases in between. The CDR3 is made up of 13 amino acids. TCRdb re-called the 5' RACE reads with MiXCR, one entry per CDR3 protein. The sample includes 300,000 to 400,000 distinct CDR3 sequences, 15% to 20% of them seen just once. Study-wide results and caveats: Of the contracting clones, CD4+ ones lay mainly in CM and EM, and CD8+ ones in EMRA. Clones contracting over day 15 to 85 were CD4/CD8 balanced, with later expanders leaning CD4+.

V is TRBV6-2 or TRBV6-3 and J is TRBJ2-1; weak D call: TRBD2 (6 bases). The TCR originated in a man aged 18 to 30 who had mild COVID-19 (a few samples of this study predate the infection). Cell type and time point are not known. Sequencing was carried out using PBMCs or a T cell subset sorted from them (not recorded which). CDR3 region: CASTRPGVGEQFF. As DNA, the CDR3 is TGTGCCAGTACCAGGCCGGGGGTTGGTGAGCAGTTCTTC.